A selection of T cell receptor beta chains follows, all from one sample in a study of T cell responses to AZD1222 COVID-19 vaccine. Assay: immunoSEQ multiplex PCR; the TCRdb copy retains only in-frame clones and omits some. This sample has 100,000 to 150,000 clones; 90% occur once, and the top ten carry about 7.1%. The specimen was peripheral blood, collected on day 0 of AZD1222 vaccination. All receptors come from an adult in good health. CDR3s include the opening cysteine and the closing phenylalanine or tryptophan. Each record gives: CDR3 length, clone size, J gene, D gene, V gene, CDR3 DNA, CDR3 protein. A D gene is named only where the DNA matches it firmly. The size of a clone is reported for some rows only, either as once, few or many, or as a class for expanded clones.

14,few,TRBJ1-4,NA,TRBV19,TGTGCCAGTAGTATCGGCGGGGTCGGGGAAAAACTGTTTTTT,CASSIGGVGEKLFF
16,NA,TRBJ2-3,TRBD1,TRBV5-1,TGCGCCAGCAGCTCTCCGGACAGGTTCCTCACAGATACGCAGTATTTT,CASSSPDRFLTDTQYF
14,NA,TRBJ1-1,NA,TRBV4-1,TGCGCCAGCAGCCAAGTGGCGGGGCTCACTGAAGCTTTCTTT,CASSQVAGLTEAFF
16,NA,TRBJ2-2,TRBD1,TRBV11-3,TGTGCCAGCAGCTTTGAAGGACAGGGGAACACCGGGGAGCTGTTTTTT,CASSFEGQGNTGELFF
13,NA,TRBJ1-5,NA,TRBV7-2,TGTGCCAGCAGCCCACAGCGCAATCAGCCCCAGCATTTT,CASSPQRNQPQHF
15,NA,TRBJ2-7,TRBD1,TRBV7-2,TGTGCCAGCAGCTTAGGGGGACAGGGTTCTCGTGAGCAGTACTTC,CASSLGGQGSREQYF
12,NA,TRBJ1-1,NA,TRBV28,TGTGCCAGCAGGGATGGACAGAGGGGGGCTTTCTTT,CASRDGQRGAFF
13,NA,TRBJ2-5,NA,TRBV28,TGTGCCAGCAGCGCCCCAACCCCAGAGACCCAGTACTTC,CASSAPTPETQYF
13,NA,TRBJ1-2,NA,TRBV7-9,TGTGCCAGCAGCAATAAAGGAGGGGGTGGCTACACCTTC,CASSNKGGGGYTF
11,few,TRBJ1-1,NA,TRBV2,TGTGCCAGAGGGGGGAACACTGAAGCTTTCTTT,CARGGNTEAFF